The rows below give T cell receptor beta chains drawn from one sample of a study of low-dose radiotherapy and immunotherapy resistance in tumors. TCRdb re-called the reads with MiXCR, one entry per CDR3 protein. The sample contains 75,000 to 95,000 distinct CDR3 sequences, 9.4% of which appear only once. Sample: PBMCs, taken before treatment. Receptors originate from a male donor with prostate cancer. The conserved cysteine and the conserved F or W are not part of the CDR3 here. Each record gives: J gene, V gene, CDR3 protein.

TRBJ2-7	TRBV7-2	ASSLGAASYEQY
TRBJ2-2	TRBV12-5	ASGPPTGGEHGGELF
TRBJ2-1	TRBV24-1	ATTGQGSNEQF
TRBJ2-7	TRBV4-3	ASSQDLGGYEQY
TRBJ2-5	TRBV5-4	ASSPKAGGVIETQY
TRBJ2-2	TRBV28	ASIEGRGGELF
TRBJ1-5	TRBV7-9	ASSQSPGGQPQH
TRBJ1-1	TRBV5-1	ASSSSPGGITEAF
TRBJ1-2	TRBV28	ASRGGGPGYT
TRBJ2-3	TRBV4-1	ASRRLGQMSTDTQY
TRBJ2-2	TRBV19	ASTGAGNTGELF
TRBJ1-5	TRBV28	ASSSERQGRSNQPQH
TRBJ1-1	TRBV4-1	ASSQVRAGSGTEAF
TRBJ2-1	TRBV30	AWSVQNHGEQF
TRBJ2-7	TRBV20-1	SARNNRGEQY
TRBJ2-2	TRBV28	ASRSPAGVFTGELF
TRBJ2-7	TRBV2	ASSELGSGIGEQY
TRBJ2-2	TRBV11-2	ATQKVAGELF
TRBJ2-7	TRBV28	ASSFNSHYEQY
TRBJ1-6	TRBV28	ASSFSNWTAPRSPLH
TRBJ1-1	TRBV19	ASSIWGMNTEAF
TRBJ1-5	TRBV4-2	ASSQPGRGGNQPQH
TRBJ1-6	TRBV4-2	ASSQDWTRTDSPLH
TRBJ1-1	TRBV28	ASSLQPWDRGTEAF
TRBJ2-5	TRBV29-1	SVEEGAETQY
TRBJ2-1	TRBV12-3/TRBV12-4	ASSFAGVNEQF
TRBJ2-4	TRBV19	ASKTGEKNIQY
TRBJ2-3	TRBV6-5	ASRISGSGHVDTQY
TRBJ2-7	TRBV7-9	ASSFSQANFFSYEQY
TRBJ2-2	TRBV10-3	AISEYRDTFYANTGELF
TRBJ2-1	TRBV19	ASRGFGDEQF
TRBJ2-5	TRBV29-1	SVARGQETQY
TRBJ2-7	TRBV10-2	ASRTTGGRYEQY
TRBJ1-1	TRBV30	AWSTGRGTEAF
TRBJ1-3	TRBV4-1	ASSLQESSGNTIY
TRBJ1-2	TRBV28	ASNDREYGYT
TRBJ2-7	TRBV6-2/TRBV6-3	ASRRTGDTGYEQY
TRBJ2-3	TRBV29-1	SVEDPGGGQAVLDTQY
TRBJ1-6	TRBV5-5	ASSLFSGRDSPLH
TRBJ2-7	TRBV4-1	ASSQSLAGYEQY
TRBJ1-1	TRBV19	ASSTRQGTGTEAF
TRBJ1-3	TRBV5-5	ASSGAPNSGNTIY
TRBJ2-7	TRBV28	ASRKTESYEQY
TRBJ2-7	TRBV12-3/TRBV12-4	ASSSLYEQY
TRBJ2-2	TRBV6-5	ASMREATGELF
TRBJ2-7	TRBV4-3	ASSQLWGEGARYEQY
TRBJ2-2	TRBV5-1	ASSLIGPITGELF
TRBJ2-7	TRBV18	ASSPSGSRAYEQY
TRBJ1-5	TRBV29-1	SVVTGLSNQPQH
TRBJ2-5	TRBV2	ASSGLAAVQETQY